The present T cell receptor (beta chain) was sequenced within a study of CD8 T cells in ankylosing spondylitis. Trimming cost V 2 bases and J 9 bases, with 11 bases left between them. The CDR3 contains 13 residues. A quantitative 5'-RACE method, one with molecular barcodes, was used to make TCR beta libraries. TCRdb called the 5' RACE reads again in MiXCR, with one record for every CDR3 protein. The table includes 250,000 or so distinct CDR3 sequences, roughly 18% detected once. This clonotype has at least ten counts. The antigen is undetermined. Study results and caveats: Disease-linked clones bore a CD8+ phenotype and were relatively rare in peripheral blood. Apparently characteristic of ankylosing spondylitis blood was a TCR beta motif (about 8 highly homologous variants). Researchers reportedly found disease-linked clones significantly enriched in matched ankylosing spondylitis synovial fluid.

The rearrangement joins TRBV12-3 or TRBV12-4 to TRBJ2-1; D may be TRBD1 (5 bases). The receptor was derived from a male donor with ankylosing spondylitis or in good health (not recorded which). The specimen sequenced was blood, either unsorted or a sorted T cell fraction (not recorded which). The CDR3 spells CASSLIVGVEQFF. CDR3 in DNA: TGTGCCAGCAGTTTAATCGTAGGGGTTGAGCAGTTCTTC.